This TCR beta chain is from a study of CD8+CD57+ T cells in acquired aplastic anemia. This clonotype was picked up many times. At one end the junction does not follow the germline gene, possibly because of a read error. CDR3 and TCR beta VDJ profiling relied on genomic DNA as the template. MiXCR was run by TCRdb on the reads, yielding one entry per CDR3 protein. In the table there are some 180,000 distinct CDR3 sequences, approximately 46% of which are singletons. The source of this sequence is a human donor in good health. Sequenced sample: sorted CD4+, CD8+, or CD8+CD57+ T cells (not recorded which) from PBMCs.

CDR3 residues: CASSPRLGRLLF. DNA for the CDR3: TGTGCCAGCAGCCCAAGACTGGGTCGGTTGCTCTTC. The V gene is TRBV4-2, the J gene TRBJ2-1; D call uncertain. Per germline, CDR1 LGHNA and CDR2 YNFKEQ. The CDR3 runs 12 residues.